This T cell receptor (beta chain) was retrieved from a study of blood T cell repertoires in COVID-19. Overall study: Acute-phase and convalescent COVID-19 samples originated in the United States, Italy and Spain. Sample material is recorded as cDNA or gDNA derived from T cells, B-cell-depleted T cells, or PBMCs.

As handled by the study authors: For nucleated cells, counts were estimated from reference gene primer amplification. The protocol was immunoSEQ multiplex PCR, while the TCRdb copy is restricted to in-frame clones and leaves out a portion. V and J calls and clone size are those listed in that table; D and trimming were worked out from the DNA. The sample holds about 130,000 clones, around 80% seen once. The Seattle patients joined while their infection was active and were tracked longitudinally afterward. The CDR3 is 13 residues long. The germline V and J ends were trimmed by 10 bases and 5 bases, with 15 bases remaining between them. Germline-derived CDR1 and CDR2 are ENHRY and SYGVKD.

The chain joins TRBV10-3 to TRBJ1-5, with TRBD1 as a possible D gene (5 bases). This clonotype was obtained from a man aged 25-45 years with COVID-19, enrolled during active disease. Sequencing was performed on peripheral blood. The CDR3 region has the DNA TGTGCCACCATGTTAAGGGGTGATCAGCCCCAGCATTTT. Translating gives CATMLRGDQPQHF.